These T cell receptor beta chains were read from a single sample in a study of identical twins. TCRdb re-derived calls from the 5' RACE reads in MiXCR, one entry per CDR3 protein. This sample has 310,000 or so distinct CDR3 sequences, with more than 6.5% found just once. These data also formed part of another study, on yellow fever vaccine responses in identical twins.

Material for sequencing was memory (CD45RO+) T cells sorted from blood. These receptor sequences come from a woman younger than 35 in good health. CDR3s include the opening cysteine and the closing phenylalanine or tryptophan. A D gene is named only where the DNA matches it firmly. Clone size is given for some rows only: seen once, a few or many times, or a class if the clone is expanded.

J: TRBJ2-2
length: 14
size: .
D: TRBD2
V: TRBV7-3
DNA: TGTGCCAGCAGCTTAGATGGGGGGGCCGGGGAGCTGTTTTTT
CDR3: CASSLDGGAGELFF

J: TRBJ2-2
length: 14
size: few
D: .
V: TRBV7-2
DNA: TGTGCCAGCAGCCAAAAAAGGGGGACCGGGGAGCTGTTTTTT
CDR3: CASSQKRGTGELFF

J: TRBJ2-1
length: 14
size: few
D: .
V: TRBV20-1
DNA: TGCATCCGAACCCGTCAGAGCTCCTACAATGAGCAGTTCTTC
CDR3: CIRTRQSSYNEQFF

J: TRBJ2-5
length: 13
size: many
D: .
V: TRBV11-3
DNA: TGTGCCAGCAGCTTAGAAGTGACTGAGACCCAGTACTTC
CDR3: CASSLEVTETQYF

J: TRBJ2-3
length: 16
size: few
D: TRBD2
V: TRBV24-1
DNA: TGTGCCACCAGTAGAGGAAGTAGCGGGAGGGGAGATACGCAGTATTTT
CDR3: CATSRGSSGRGDTQYF

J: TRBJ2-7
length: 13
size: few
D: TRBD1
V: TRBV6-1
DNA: TGTGCCAGCAGTGCTCAGGGGGCGTACGAGCAGTACTTC
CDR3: CASSAQGAYEQYF

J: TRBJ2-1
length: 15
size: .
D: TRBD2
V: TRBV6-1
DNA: TGTGCCAGCAGTCCCGGGACTAGCGGGTTAACTGAGCAGTTCTTC
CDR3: CASSPGTSGLTEQFF

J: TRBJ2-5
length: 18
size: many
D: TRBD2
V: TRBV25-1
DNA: TGTGCCAGCAGTCCTCCACTAGCGGGAGTGGGTTTGGGAGAGACCCAGTACTTC
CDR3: CASSPPLAGVGLGETQYF

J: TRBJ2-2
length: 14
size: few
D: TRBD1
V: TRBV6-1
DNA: TGTGCCAGCAGGCCGACAGGGTTGTCCGGGGAGCTGTTTTTT
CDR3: CASRPTGLSGELFF

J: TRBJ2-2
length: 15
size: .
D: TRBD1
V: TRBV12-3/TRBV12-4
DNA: TGTGCCAGCACCCTATGGGACAGGGCCTTGGGGGAGCTGTTTTTT
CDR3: CASTLWDRALGELFF

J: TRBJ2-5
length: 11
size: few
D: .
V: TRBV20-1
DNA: TGCAGTGCTAGCCCGGAAGAGACCCAGTACTTC
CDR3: CSASPEETQYF

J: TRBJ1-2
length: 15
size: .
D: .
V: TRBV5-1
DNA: TGCGCCAGCAGCTTGTCTGGACAGCTTAACTATGGCTACACCTTC
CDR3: CASSLSGQLNYGYTF

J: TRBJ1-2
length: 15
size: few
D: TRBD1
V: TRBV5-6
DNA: TGTGCCAGCAGCTTGGATCCGACAGGGGGCTATGGCTACACCTTC
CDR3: CASSLDPTGGYGYTF

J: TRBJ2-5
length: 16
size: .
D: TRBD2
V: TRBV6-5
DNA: TGTGCCAGCAGTTACTCTAGCGGGGGGGGTCAAGAGACCCAGTACTTC
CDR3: CASSYSSGGGQETQYF

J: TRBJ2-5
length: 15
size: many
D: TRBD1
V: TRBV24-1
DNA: TGTGCCACCAGTGATCACACCAGGGGGCGCGGGACCCAGTACTTC
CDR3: CATSDHTRGRGTQYF

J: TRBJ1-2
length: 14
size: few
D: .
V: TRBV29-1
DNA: TGCAGCGTTGGACTCCGGGACACCCTGGGGGGCTACACCTTC
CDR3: CSVGLRDTLGGYTF

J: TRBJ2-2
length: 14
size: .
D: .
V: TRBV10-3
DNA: TGTGCCACCCTACCAGGCTTCTACACCGGGGAGCTGTTTTTT
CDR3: CATLPGFYTGELFF

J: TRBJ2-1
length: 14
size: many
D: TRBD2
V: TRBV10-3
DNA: TGTGCCATCAGGAAGGCTAGCGGGGACAATGAGCAGTTCTTC
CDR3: CAIRKASGDNEQFF

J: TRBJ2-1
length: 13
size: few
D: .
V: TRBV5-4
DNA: TGTGCCAGCAGCTTGCCCGGGGTGAATGAGCAGTTCTTC
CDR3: CASSLPGVNEQFF

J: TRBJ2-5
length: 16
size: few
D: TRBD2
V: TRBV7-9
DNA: TGTGCCAGCAGCTGGACGGCTAGCGGAAATCAAGAGACCCAGTACTTC
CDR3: CASSWTASGNQETQYF

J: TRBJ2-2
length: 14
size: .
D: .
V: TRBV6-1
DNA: TGTGCCAGCAGTGAGCCGGGGTCGGCCGGGGAGCTGTTTTTT
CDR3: CASSEPGSAGELFF

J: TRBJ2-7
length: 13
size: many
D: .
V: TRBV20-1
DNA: TGCAGTGCTAGCGGCAGCGGCGCCTACGAGCAGTACTTC
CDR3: CSASGSGAYEQYF

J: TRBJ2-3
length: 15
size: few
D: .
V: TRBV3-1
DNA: TGTGCCAGCAGCTACCCGGGGGTGGGCACAGATACGCAGTATTTT
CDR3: CASSYPGVGTDTQYF

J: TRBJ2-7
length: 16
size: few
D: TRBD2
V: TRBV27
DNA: TGTGCCAGCGCGCCCCCGGGACTAGCTAGCTCCTACGAGCAGTACTTC
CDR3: CASAPPGLASSYEQYF

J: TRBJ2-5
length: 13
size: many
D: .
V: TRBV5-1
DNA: TGCGCCAGCAGCTTTATTGGTGGGGAGACCCAGTACTTC
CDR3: CASSFIGGETQYF

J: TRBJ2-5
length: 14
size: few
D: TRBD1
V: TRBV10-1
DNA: TGCGCCAGCAGTGAGTCGACAGGGTTGGAGACCCAGTACTTC
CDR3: CASSESTGLETQYF

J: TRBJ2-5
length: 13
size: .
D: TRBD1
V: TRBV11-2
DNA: TGTGCCAGCAGCTTAGACAGGGGGAAGACCCAGTACTTC
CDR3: CASSLDRGKTQYF

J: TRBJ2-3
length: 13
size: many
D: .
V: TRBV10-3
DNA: TGTGCCATCAGTGGGACTAGCACAGATACGCAGTATTTT
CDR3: CAISGTSTDTQYF

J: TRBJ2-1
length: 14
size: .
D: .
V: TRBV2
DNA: TGTGCCAGCAGTGAAGCCTCGGGGGCGGGTGAGCAGTTCTTC
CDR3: CASSEASGAGEQFF

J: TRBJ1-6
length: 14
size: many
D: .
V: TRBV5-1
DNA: TGCGCCAGCAGCCTCGACAGGAATAATTCACCCCTCCACTTT
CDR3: CASSLDRNNSPLHF

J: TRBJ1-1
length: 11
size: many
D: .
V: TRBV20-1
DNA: TGCAGTGCTAGCCGGGGCACTGAAGCTTTCTTT
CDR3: CSASRGTEAFF

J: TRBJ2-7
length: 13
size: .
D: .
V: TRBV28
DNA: TGTGCCAGCGGTTCGGAGGGTCCCTACGAGCAGTACTTC
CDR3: CASGSEGPYEQYF

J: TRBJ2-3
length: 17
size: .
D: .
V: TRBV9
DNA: TGTGCCAGCAGCATCCGGCCCTCTTCGGAGTTTGGGGATACGCAGTATTTT
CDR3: CASSIRPSSEFGDTQYF

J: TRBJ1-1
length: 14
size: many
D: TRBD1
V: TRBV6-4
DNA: TGTGCCAGCAGTGTGGCAGGGGGAGACACTGAAGCTTTCTTT
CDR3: CASSVAGGDTEAFF